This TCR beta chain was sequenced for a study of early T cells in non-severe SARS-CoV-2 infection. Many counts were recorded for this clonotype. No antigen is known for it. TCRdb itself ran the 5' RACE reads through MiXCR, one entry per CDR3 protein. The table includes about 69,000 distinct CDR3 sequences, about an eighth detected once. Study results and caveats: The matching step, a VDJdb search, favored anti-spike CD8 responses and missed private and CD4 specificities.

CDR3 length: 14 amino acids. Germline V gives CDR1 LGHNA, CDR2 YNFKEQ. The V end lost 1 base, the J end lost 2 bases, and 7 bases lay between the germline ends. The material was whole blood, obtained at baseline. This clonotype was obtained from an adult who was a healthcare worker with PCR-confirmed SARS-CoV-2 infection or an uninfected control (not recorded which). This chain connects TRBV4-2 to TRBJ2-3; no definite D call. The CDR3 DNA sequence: TGTGCCAGCAGCCAAGGGTTCTTCACAGATACGCAGTATTTT. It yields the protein CASSQGFFTDTQYF.